A single sample is the source of the 2 T cell receptor beta chains below, sequenced in a study of T cell clonality in common variable immunodeficiency. TCRdb's copy holds only in-frame clones and misses some; the assay was immunoSEQ multiplex PCR. The data show 45,000 to 70,000 clones, none appearing only once, with 5.4% held by the ten largest. Sequenced sample: peripheral blood mononuclear cells. Source of these receptors: a person aged 18 to 70 in good health.

As for this clone: The CDR3 is cut off 3 residues early in the read; its end comes from the germline J gene. The chain is built from TRBV20-1 and TRBJ1-1; possible D gene TRBD1, 6 bases. The CDR3 is 14 residues long. Germline V CDR1 and CDR2: DFQATT, SNEGSKA (reference sequence). The V gene lost 3 bases and the J gene lost 2 bases, with 13 bases spanning the gap. CDR3 loop: CSASPARGNTEAFF. The CDR3 DNA, read in part, is TGCAGTGCTAGCCCCGCCAGGGGAAACACTGAA.

This clone was counted at least ten times. The read finishes 3 residues shy of the CDR3 end, and the germline J gene is used to complete it. This sequence joins TRBV18 and TRBJ1-1, with D perhaps TRBD1 (5 bases). Germline CDR1 KGHSH, CDR2 LQKENI. The CDR3 has 13 amino acids. The CDR3 bases that were read are TGTGCCAGCTCACCTCGAGAGGGAGGGGAG. The encoded protein is CASSPREGGE. In full, the CDR3 is CASSPREGGEAFF.